Shown below are 10 T cell receptor beta chains from a single sample sequenced in a study of T cells after yellow fever vaccination. Each CDR3 protein gets one entry after TCRdb re-called the 5' RACE reads with MiXCR. There are some 240,000 distinct CDR3 sequences in the sample; approximately 3.3% occur only once, and roughly 3% lies in the top ten. Specimen: CD4+ T cells sorted from PBMCs, collected 10 days after the yellow fever booster vaccination. The receptors shown here come from a man aged 18 to 30 who received the YFV17D yellow fever vaccine.

Only a few counts were recorded for this clonotype. The chain is built from TRBV5-1 and TRBJ2-5, with TRBD2 matching 9 bases. The CDR3 totals 15 residues. The junction had 7 bases not matched to a gene; V was cut back by 2 bases and J by 5 bases. The germline V gene has CDR1 SGHRS and CDR2 YFSETQ. The CDR3 here is CASSFERGVWETQYF. The DNA for the CDR3 is TGCGCCAGCAGCTTTGAGCGGGGGGTCTGGGAGACCCAGTACTTC.

This clonotype was picked up a small number of times. The chain recombines TRBV20-1 with TRBJ1-2; weak D call: TRBD1 (6 bases). The V gene's germline CDR1 is DFQATT and CDR2 SNEGSKA (reference sequence). CDR3 size: 13 residues. V lost 6 bases and J lost 6, with 17 bases in between. The CDR3, as DNA: TGCAGTGCCCCCCCCCTTGGGGGCGATGGCTACACCTTC. Translation: CSAPPLGGDGYTF.

This sequence joins TRBV10-3 and TRBJ2-3, with TRBD1 identical over 10 bases. There are 15 residues in the CDR3. Losses at the gene ends were 6 bases for V and 3 bases for J; bases not matched to a gene: 6. Germline V lookup: CDR1 ENHRY, CDR2 SYGVKD. CDR3: CAIRRSGQGTDTQYF. The DNA for the CDR3 is TGTGCCATCAGGCGATCGGGACAGGGGACAGATACGCAGTATTTT.

This clonotype was seen a handful of times. The CDR3 reads CASSTSGGIGETQYF. The CDR3 coding sequence is TGTGCCAGCAGTACTAGCGGTGGGATTGGAGAGACCCAGTACTTC. The chain is built from TRBV7-2 and TRBJ2-5, with 8 bases identical to TRBD2. The CDR3 consists of 15 residues. Germline values: CDR1 SGHTA, CDR2 FQGNSA. V trimming: 6 bases; J trimming: 4 bases; junction bases outside the gene matches: 10. The full variable domain, in which reference TRBV7-2 and TRBJ2-5 provide the parts outside the CDR3, is GAGVSQSPSNKVTEKGKDVELRCDPISGHTALYWYRQSLGQGLEFLIYFQGNSAPDKSGLPSDRFSAERTGGSVSTLTIQRTQQEDSAVYLCASSTSGGIGETQYFGPGTRLLVL.

This clonotype was detected a few times. This chain joins TRBV19 and TRBJ2-1; TRBD2 matches 8 bases. The CDR3 sequence is 17 residues long. Losses at the gene ends were 4 bases for V and 0 bases for J; bases not matched to a gene: 8. Germline V gene data show CDR1 as LNHDA and CDR2 as SQIVND (reference sequence). The DNA of the CDR3 is TGTGCCAGTAGTACCCGACTAGCGTCGAGCTCCTACAATGAGCAGTTCTTC. It encodes CASSTRLASSSYNEQFF.

In its sample, this clonotype was seen many times. The J gene is TRBJ2-1, the V gene TRBV18, with 10 nucleotides matching TRBD1. The germline CDR1 and CDR2 sequences are KGHSH and LQKENI. With V trimmed by 8 bases and J by 6 bases, 7 bases remained unmatched. This CDR3 has 14 residues. The CDR3 sequence: CASIRDRGFNEQFF. As DNA, the CDR3 is TGTGCCAGCATCCGGGACAGGGGTTTCAATGAGCAGTTCTTC.

This clonotype was counted ten times or more. V gene TRBV4-1 combines with J gene TRBJ2-1; either TRBD1 or TRBD2 may fit D (5 bases each). CDR3 length equals 14 residues. Germline V CDR1 and CDR2: MGHRA, YSYEKL. The V and J ends lost 2 bases and 2 bases respectively, with 7 bases between them. CDR3 amino acids: CASSQLGPYNEQFF. In DNA form, the CDR3 reads TGCGCCAGCAGCCAATTGGGACCCTACAATGAGCAGTTCTTC.

This clonotype was detected only a few times. The chain links TRBV6-5 to TRBJ2-5; D remains unclear. The germline gives CDR1 MNHEY, CDR2 SVGAGI. The CDR3 spans 14 residues. V dropped 2 bases and J dropped 2 bases, with 9 bases sitting between them. The CDR3 is CASSYVGLQETQYF. DNA of the CDR3: TGTGCCAGCAGTTACGTAGGCCTTCAAGAGACCCAGTACTTC.

In this sample, this clonotype turned up a few times. The rearrangement joins TRBV4-3 to TRBJ1-3, with a possible D match to TRBD1 (5 bases). Germline-derived CDR1 and CDR2 are LGHNA and YSLEER. The CDR3 has 15 amino acids. The germline V and J ends were trimmed by 0 bases and 2 bases, with 8 bases remaining between them. The CDR3 DNA sequence: TGCGCCAGCAGCCAAGATCCGACAGCTGGAAACACCATATATTTT. Translated, it gives CASSQDPTAGNTIYF.

This clonotype showed up many times. The V call is TRBV5-4, the J call TRBJ2-1, with TRBD1 matching over 8 bases. Looked up from germline, CDR1 is SGHNT and CDR2 is YYREEE (reference sequence). Trimming took 5 bases from V and 4 from J; bases not matched to a gene: 14. This CDR3 has 17 amino acids. The CDR3 nucleotides read TGTGCCAGCAGTTCCGGACAGGGTAGATTCCCTTACAATGAGCAGTTCTTC. It translates to CASSSGQGRFPYNEQFF.